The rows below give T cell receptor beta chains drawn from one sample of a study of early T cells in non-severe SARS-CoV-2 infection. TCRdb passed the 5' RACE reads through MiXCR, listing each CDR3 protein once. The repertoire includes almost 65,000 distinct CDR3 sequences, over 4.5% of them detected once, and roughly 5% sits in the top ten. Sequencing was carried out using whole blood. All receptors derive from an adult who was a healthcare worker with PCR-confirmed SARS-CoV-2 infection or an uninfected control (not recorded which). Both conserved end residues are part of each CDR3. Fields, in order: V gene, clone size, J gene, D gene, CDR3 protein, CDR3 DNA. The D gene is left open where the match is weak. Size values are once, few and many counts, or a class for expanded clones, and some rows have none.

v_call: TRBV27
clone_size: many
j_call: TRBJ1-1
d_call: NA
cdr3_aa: CASSSTGLLTEAFF
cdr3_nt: TGTGCCAGCAGTTCAACAGGGTTATTAACTGAAGCTTTCTTT

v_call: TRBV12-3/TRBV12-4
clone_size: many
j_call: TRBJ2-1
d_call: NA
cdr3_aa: CASSPGSNVLEQFF
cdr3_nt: TGTGCCAGCAGTCCGGGCTCAAACGTATTGGAGCAGTTCTTC

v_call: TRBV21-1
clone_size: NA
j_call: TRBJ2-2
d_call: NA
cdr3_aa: CASTRDSTNTGELFF
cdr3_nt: TGTGCCAGCACACGGGACAGCACGAACACCGGGGAGCTGTTTTTT

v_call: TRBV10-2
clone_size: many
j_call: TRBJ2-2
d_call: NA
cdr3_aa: CASSDQGTGELFF
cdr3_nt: TGCGCCAGCAGTGACCAGGGAACCGGGGAGCTGTTTTTT

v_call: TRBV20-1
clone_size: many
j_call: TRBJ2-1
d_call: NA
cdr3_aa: CSASGSGDNEQFF
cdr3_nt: TGCAGTGCTAGTGGGTCAGGGGACAATGAGCAGTTCTTC

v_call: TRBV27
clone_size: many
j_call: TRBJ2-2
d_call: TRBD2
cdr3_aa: CASSTTSATGELFF
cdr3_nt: TGTGCCAGCAGTACCACTAGCGCCACCGGGGAGCTGTTTTTT

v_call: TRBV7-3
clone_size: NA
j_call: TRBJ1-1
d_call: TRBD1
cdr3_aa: CASSFAGQGTEAFF
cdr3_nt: TGTGCCAGCAGCTTCGCGGGACAGGGCACTGAAGCTTTCTTT

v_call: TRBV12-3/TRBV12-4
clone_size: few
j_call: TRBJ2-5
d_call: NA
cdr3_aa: CASSLVGSQETQYF
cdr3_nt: TGTGCCAGCAGTTTAGTAGGGAGCCAAGAGACCCAGTACTTC

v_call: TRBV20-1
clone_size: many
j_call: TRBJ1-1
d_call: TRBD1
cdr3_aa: CSARKRDSTEAFF
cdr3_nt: TGCAGTGCTAGAAAGAGGGACAGCACTGAAGCTTTCTTT

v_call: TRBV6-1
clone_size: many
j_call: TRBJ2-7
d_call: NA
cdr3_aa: CASSAQASYEQYF
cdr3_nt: TGTGCCAGCAGTGCCCAGGCTTCCTACGAGCAGTACTTC

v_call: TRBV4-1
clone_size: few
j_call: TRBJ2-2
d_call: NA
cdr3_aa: CASSQEPTVNTGELFF
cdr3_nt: TGCGCCAGCAGCCAAGAGCCGACAGTGAACACCGGGGAGCTGTTTTTT

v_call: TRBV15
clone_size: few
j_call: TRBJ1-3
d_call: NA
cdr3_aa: CATSRDRGASGNTIYF
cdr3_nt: TGTGCCACCAGCAGAGATCGAGGTGCCTCTGGAAACACCATATATTTT

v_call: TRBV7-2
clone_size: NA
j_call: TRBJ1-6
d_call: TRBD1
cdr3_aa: CASSQDRNSPIHF
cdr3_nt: TGTGCCAGCAGCCAGGACAGGAATTCACCCATCCACTTT

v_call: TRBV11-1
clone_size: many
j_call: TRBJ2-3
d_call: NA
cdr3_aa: CASSLGTAGDTQYF
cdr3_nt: TGTGCCAGCAGCTTAGGTACTGCTGGTGATACGCAGTATTTT

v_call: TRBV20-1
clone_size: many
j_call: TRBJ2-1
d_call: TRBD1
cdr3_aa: CSANRGSLNNEQFF
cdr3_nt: TGCAGTGCGAACAGGGGGTCCCTTAACAATGAGCAGTTCTTC

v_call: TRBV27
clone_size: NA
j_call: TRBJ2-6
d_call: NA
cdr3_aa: CASGFSGANVLTF
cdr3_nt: TGTGCCAGCGGGTTCTCTGGGGCCAACGTCCTGACTTTC

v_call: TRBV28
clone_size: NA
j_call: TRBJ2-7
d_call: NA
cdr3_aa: CASGQVAGLTYEQYF
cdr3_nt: TGTGCCAGCGGGCAAGTCGCGGGCCTTACCTACGAGCAGTACTTC

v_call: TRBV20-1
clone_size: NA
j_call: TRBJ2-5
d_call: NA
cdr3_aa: CSARVGETQYF
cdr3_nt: TGCAGTGCTAGAGTCGGGGAGACCCAGTACTTC

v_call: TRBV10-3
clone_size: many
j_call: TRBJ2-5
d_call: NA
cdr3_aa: CAISAGYQETQYF
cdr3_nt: TGTGCCATCAGTGCAGGTTACCAAGAGACCCAGTACTTC

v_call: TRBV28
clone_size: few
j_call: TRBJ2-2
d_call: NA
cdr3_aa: CASSSTAFANTGELFF
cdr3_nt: TGTGCCAGCAGTTCAACAGCATTCGCGAACACCGGGGAGCTGTTTTTT

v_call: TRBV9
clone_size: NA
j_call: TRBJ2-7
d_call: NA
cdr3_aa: CASSAGLFPYEQYF
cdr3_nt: TGTGCCAGCAGCGCCGGACTCTTCCCCTACGAGCAGTACTTC

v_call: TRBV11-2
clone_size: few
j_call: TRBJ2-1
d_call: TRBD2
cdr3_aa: CASSLDIAGVEQFF
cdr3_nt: TGTGCCAGCAGCTTAGATATAGCGGGAGTGGAGCAGTTCTTC

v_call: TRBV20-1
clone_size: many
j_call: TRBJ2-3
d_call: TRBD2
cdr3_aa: CSARRLADTDTQYF
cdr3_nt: TGCAGTGCTAGAAGACTAGCGGACACAGATACGCAGTATTTT

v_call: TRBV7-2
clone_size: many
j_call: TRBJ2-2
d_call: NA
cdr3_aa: CARAAGASGELFF
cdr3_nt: TGTGCCAGAGCTGCCGGGGCGTCCGGGGAGCTGTTTTTT

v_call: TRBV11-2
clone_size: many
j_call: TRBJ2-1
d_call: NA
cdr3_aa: CASSTGTYNEQFF
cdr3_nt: TGTGCCAGCAGCACAGGAACGTACAATGAGCAGTTCTTC

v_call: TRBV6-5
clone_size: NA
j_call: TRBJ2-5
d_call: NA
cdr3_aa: CASSPHSQGETQYF
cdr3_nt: TGTGCCAGCAGTCCCCATAGCCAGGGCGAGACCCAGTACTTC

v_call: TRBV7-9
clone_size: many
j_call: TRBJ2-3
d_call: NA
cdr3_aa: CASSLVSASKDTQYF
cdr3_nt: TGTGCCAGCAGCTTAGTCTCGGCCTCGAAAGATACGCAGTATTTT

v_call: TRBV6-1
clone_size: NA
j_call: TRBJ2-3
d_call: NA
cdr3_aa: CASAEDTQYF
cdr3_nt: TGTGCCAGCGCCGAGGATACGCAGTATTTT

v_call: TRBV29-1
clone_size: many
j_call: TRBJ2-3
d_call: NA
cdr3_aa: CSVEIGARTDTQYF
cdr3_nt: TGCAGCGTTGAAATCGGGGCCCGCACAGATACGCAGTATTTT

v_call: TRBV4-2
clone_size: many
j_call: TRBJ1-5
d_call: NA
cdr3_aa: CASSQVQAGNQPQHF
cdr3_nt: TGTGCCAGCAGCCAAGTACAGGCGGGTAATCAGCCCCAGCATTTT

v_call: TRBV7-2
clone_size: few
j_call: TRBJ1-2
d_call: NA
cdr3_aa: CASSFFRGSNYGYTF
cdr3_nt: TGTGCCAGCAGCTTTTTCAGGGGATCTAACTATGGCTACACCTTC

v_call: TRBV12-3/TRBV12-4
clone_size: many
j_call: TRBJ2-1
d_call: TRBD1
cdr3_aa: CASSPNRGQQFF
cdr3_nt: TGTGCCAGCAGTCCGAACAGGGGCCAGCAGTTCTTC